A single TCR beta chain is shown here with its context. What it recognizes is unknown. Only in-frame clones appear in the TCRdb table, and some are missing; sequencing was by immunoSEQ multiplex PCR. The sample lists over 120,000 clones, around 94% occurring once. Trimming took off 2 bases at V and 0 bases at J, with 11 bases between the two ends. The CDR3 spans 16 residues. Looked up from germline, CDR1 is MRHNA and CDR2 is SNTAGT. This entry comes from a study of T cell responses to AZD1222 COVID-19 vaccine. The study's findings and limits: Close to half of all spike-specific TCRs reportedly target regions of the variants that are unmutated. Among those given AZD1222, only 5 to 7 were seropositive at baseline. Donors skewed white British and female; clonal diversity was possibly underestimated. The study sampled repertoires only after the peak T cell response.

The sequence came from an adult who had recovered from COVID-19. The rearrangement uses TRBV6-4 and TRBJ2-1; no firm D call. The specimen was peripheral blood, collected after recovery from COVID-19. DNA for the CDR3: TGTGCCAGCAGTGACGGGTGGCGGAGCTCCTACAATGAGCAGTTCTTC. It is translated as CASSDGWRSSYNEQFF.